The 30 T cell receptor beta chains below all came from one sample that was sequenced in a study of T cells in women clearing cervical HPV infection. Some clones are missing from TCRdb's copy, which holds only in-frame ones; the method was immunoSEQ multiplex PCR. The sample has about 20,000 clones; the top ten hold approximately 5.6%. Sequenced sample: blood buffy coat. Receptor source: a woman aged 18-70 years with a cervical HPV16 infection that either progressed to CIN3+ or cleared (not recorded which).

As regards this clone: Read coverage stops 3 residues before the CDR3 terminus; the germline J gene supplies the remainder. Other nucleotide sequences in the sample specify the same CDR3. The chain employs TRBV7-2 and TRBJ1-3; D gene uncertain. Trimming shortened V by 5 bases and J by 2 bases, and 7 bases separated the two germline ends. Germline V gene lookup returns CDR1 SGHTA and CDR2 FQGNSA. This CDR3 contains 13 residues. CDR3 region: CASSRQPGNTIYF. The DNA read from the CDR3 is TGTGCCAGCAGCCGACAACCTGGAAACACC.

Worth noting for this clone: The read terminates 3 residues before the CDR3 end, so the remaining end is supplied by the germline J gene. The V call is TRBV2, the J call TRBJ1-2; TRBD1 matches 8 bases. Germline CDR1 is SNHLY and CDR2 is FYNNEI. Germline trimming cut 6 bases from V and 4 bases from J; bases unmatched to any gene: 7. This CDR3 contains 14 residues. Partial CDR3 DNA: TGTGCCAGCAGCGCGGACAGGGTAGGCTATGGC. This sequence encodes CASSADRVGYG. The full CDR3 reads CASSADRVGYGYTF.

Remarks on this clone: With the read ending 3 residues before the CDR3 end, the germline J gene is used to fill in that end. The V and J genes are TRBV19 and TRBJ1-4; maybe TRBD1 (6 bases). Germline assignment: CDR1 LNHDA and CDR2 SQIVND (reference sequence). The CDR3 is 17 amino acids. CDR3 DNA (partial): TGTGCCAGTAGTATCCTGGGACACCTTTCATATAATTCACCA. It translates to CASSILGHLSYNSP. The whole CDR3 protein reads CASSILGHLSYNSPLFF.

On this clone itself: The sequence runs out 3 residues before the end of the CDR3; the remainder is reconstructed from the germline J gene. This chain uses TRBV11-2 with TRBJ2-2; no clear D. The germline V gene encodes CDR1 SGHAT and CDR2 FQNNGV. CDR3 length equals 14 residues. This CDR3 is CASSFALSVSPLFF. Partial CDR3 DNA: TGTGCCAGCAGCTTCGCCCTGTCGGTTTCACCG.

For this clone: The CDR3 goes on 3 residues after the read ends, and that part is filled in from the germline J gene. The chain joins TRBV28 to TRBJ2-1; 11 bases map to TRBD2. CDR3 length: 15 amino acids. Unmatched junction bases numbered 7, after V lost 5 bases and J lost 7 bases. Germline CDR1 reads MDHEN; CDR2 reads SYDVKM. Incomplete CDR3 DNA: TGTGCCAGCAGTCGTAGCGGGGGGGTCGGGAATGAG. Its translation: CASSRSGGVGNE. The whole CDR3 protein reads CASSRSGGVGNEQFF.

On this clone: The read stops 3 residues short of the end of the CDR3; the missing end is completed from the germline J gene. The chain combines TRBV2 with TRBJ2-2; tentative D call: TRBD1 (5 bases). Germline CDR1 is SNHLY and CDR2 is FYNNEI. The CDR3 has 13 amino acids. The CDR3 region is CASSRRVSNVLFF. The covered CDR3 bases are TGTGCCAGCAGTCGCAGGGTCTCCAACGTG.

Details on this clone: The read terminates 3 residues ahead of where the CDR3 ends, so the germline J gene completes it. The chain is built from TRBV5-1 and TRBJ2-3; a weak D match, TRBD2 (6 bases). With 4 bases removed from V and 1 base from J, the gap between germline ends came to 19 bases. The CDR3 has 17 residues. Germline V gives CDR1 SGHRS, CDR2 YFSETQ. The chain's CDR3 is CASSLLATGGGTDTQYF. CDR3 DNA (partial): TGCGCCAGCAGCCTCTTGGCCACGGGCGGGGGCACAGATACG. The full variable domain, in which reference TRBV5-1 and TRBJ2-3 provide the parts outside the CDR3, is KAGVTQTPRYLIKTRGQQVTLSCSPISGHRSVSWYQQTPGQGLQFLFEYFSETQRNKGNFPGRFSGRQFSNSRSEMNVSTLELGDSALYLCASSLLATGGGTDTQYFGPGTRLTVL.

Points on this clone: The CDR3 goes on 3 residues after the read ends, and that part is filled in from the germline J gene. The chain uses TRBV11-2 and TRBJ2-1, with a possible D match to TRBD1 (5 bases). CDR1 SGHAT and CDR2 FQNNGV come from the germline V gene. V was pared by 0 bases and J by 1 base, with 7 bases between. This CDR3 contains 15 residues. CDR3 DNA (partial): TGTGCCAGCAGCTTAGAGGCAGGGTCCTACAATGAG. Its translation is CASSLEAGSYNE. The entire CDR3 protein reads CASSLEAGSYNEQFF.

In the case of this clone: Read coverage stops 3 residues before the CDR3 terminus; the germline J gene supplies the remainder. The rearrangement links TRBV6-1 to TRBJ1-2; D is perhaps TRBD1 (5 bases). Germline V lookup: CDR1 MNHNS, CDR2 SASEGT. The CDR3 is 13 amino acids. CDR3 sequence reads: CASRGTSKSDYTF. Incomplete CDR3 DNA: TGTGCCAGCCGTGGGACTAGTAAGTCTGAC.

The sequenced CDR3 bases are TGCAGTGCTAGAGAACAGGGGACCTACACTGAA. Translated, it gives CSAREQGTYTE. The whole CDR3 sequence is CSAREQGTYTEAFF. The chain employs TRBV20-1 and TRBJ1-1; 7 nucleotides match TRBD1. The sequenced fragment ends 3 residues before the CDR3 boundary, so the rest is inferred from the germline J gene. The CDR3 extends over 14 amino acids. V shed 0 bases and J 3 bases; nucleotides not matched to a gene: 4. The V gene's germline CDR1 is DFQATT and CDR2 SNEGSKA (reference sequence).

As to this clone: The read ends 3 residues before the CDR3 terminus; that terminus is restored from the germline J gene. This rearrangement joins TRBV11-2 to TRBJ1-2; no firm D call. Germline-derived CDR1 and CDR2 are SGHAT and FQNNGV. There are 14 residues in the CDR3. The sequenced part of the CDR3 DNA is TGTGCCAGCAGCCCTATCGGAGTCACAGATACC. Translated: CASSPIGVTDT. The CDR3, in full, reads CASSPIGVTDTYTF. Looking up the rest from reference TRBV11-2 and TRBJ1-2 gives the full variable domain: EAGVAQSPRYKIIEKRQSVAFWCNPISGHATLYWYQQILGQGPKLLIQFQNNGVVDDSQLPKDRFSAERLKGVDSTLKIQPAKLEDSAVYLCASSPIGVTDTYTFGSGTRLTVV.

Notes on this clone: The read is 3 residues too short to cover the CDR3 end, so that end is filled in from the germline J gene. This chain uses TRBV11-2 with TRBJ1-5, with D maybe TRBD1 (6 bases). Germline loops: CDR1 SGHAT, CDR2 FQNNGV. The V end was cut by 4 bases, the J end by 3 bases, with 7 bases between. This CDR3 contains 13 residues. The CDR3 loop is CASSWGPNQPQHF. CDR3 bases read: TGTGCCAGCAGCTGGGGGCCCAATCAGCCC.

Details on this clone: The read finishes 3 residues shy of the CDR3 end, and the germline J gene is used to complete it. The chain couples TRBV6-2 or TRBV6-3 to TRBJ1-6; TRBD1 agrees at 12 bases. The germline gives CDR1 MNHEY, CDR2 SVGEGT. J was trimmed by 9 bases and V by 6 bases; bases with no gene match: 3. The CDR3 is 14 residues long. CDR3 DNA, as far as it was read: TGTGCCAGCAGCCGGGACAGGGGGCTTTCACCC. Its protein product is CASSRDRGLSP. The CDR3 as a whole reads CASSRDRGLSPLHF.

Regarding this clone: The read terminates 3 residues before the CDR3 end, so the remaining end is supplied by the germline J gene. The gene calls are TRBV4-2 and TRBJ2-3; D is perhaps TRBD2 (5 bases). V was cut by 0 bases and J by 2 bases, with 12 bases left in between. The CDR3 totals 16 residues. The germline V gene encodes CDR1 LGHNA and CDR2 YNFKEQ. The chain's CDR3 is CASSQDSSGVTDTQYF. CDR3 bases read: TGTGCCAGCAGCCAAGACTCCTCCGGGGTCACAGATACG.

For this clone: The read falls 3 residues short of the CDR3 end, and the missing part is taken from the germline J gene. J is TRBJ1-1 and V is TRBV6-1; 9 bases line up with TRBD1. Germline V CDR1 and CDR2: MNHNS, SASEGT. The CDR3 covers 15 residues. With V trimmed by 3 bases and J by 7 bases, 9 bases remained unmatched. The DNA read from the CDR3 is TGTGCCAGCAGTGAGAGGGGACAGGGATGGGGTGAA. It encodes CASSERGQGWGE. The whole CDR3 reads CASSERGQGWGEAFF.

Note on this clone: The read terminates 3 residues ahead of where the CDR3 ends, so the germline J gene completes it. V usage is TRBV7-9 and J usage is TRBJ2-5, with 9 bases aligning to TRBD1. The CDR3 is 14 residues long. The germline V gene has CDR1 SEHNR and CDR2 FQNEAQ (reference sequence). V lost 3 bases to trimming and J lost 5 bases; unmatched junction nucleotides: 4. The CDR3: CASSLDRGGETQYF. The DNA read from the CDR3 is TGTGCCAGCAGCTTGGACAGGGGTGGGGAGACC.

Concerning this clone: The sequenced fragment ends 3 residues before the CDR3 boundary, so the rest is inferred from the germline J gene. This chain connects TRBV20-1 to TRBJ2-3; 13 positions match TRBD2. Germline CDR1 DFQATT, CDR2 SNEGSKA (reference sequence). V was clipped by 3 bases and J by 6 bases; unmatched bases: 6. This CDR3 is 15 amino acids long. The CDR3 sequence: CSASSLAGGPDTQYF. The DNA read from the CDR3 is TGCAGTGCTAGCTCACTAGCGGGGGGGCCTGATACG.

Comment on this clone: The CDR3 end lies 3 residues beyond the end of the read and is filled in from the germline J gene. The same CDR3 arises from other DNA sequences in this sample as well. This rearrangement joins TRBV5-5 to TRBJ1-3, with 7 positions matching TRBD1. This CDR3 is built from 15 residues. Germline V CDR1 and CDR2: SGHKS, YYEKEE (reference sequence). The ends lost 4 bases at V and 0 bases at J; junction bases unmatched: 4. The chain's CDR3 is CASSIGTVSGNTIYF. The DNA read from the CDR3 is TGTGCCAGCAGCATTGGGACAGTCTCTGGAAACACC.

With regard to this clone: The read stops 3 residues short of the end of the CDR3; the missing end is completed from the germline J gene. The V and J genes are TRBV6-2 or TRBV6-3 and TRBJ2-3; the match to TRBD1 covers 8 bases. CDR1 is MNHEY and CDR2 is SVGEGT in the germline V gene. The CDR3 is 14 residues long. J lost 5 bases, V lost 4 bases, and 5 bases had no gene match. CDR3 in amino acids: CASSSRGPIDTQYF. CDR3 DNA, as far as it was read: TGTGCCAGCAGTTCCAGGGGGCCGATAGATACG.

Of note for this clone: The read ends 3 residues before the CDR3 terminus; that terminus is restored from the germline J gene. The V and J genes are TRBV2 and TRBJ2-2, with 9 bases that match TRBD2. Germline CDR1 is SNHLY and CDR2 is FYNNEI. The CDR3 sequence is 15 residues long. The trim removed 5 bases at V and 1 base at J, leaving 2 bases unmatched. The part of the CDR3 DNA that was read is TGTGCCAGCAGTTTTAGCGGGAGGAACACCGGGGAG. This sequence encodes CASSFSGRNTGE. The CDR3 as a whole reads CASSFSGRNTGELFF.

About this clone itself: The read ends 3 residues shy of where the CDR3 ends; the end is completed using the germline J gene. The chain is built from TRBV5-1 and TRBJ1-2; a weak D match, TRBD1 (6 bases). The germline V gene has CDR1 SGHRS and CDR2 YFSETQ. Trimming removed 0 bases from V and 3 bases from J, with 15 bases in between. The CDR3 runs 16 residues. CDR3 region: CASSLGWTAVDYGYTF. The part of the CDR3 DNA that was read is TGCGCCAGCAGCTTGGGATGGACAGCTGTGGACTATGGC.

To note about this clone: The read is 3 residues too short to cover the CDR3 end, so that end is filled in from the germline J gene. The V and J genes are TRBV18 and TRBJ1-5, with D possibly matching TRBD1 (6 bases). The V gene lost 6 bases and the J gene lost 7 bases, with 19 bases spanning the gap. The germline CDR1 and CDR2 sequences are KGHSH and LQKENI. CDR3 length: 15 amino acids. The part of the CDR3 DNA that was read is TGTGCCAGCTCGCTAGACCAGGGGCAAGGGCAGCCC. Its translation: CASSLDQGQGQP. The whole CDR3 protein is CASSLDQGQGQPQHF.

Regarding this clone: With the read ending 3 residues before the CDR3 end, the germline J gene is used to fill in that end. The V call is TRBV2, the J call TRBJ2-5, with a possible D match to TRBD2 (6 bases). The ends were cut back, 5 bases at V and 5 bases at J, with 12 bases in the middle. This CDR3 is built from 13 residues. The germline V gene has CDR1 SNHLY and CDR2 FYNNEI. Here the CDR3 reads CASSYNAGETQYF. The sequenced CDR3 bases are TGTGCCAGCAGTTACAACGCGGGGGAGACC.

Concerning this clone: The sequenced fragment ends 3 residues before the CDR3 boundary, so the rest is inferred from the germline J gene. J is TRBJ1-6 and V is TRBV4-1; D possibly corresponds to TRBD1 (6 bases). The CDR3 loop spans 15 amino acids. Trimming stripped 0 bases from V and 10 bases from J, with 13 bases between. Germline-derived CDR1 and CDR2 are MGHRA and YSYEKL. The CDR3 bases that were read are TGCGCCAGCAGCCAAGAGAGGGGGTTCGGCTCACCC. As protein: CASSQERGFGSP. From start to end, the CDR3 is CASSQERGFGSPLHF.

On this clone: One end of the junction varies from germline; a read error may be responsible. The sequenced part of the CDR3 DNA is TGCGCCAGCAGCCAAGAAGCGCTCGCAGGGACTTCGGTCGAG. It yields the protein CASSQEALAGTSVE. The full CDR3 protein is CASSQEALAGTSVEQYF. The V call is TRBV4-2, the J call TRBJ2-7; D may be TRBD2 (6 bases). The CDR3 end lies 3 residues beyond the end of the read and is filled in from the germline J gene. The length of the CDR3 is 17 residues. Germline assignment: CDR1 LGHNA and CDR2 YNFKEQ.

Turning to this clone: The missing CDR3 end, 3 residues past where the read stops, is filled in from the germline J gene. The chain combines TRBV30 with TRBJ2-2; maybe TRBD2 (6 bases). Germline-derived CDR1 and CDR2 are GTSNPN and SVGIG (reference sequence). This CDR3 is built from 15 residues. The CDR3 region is CAWSGRGSGANVLFF. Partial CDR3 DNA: TGTGCCTGGAGTGGGAGGGGCTCTGGGGCCAACGTG.

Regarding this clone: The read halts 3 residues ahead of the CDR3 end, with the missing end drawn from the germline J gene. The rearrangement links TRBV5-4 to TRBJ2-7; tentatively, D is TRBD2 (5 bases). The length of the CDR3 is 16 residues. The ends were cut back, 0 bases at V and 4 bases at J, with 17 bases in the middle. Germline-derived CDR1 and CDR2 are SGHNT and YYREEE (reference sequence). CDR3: CASSLGAGGPIYEQYF. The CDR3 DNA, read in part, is TGTGCCAGCAGCTTGGGTGCGGGCGGACCAATTTACGAG. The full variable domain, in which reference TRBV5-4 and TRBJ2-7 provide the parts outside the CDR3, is ETGVTQSPTHLIKTRGQQVTLRCSSQSGHNTVSWYQQALGQGPQFIFQYYREEENGRGNFPPRFSGLQFPNYSSELNVNALELDDSALYLCASSLGAGGPIYEQYFGPGTRLTVT.

The sequenced part of the CDR3 DNA is TGTGCCAGCAGCCAAGACACGGCGGGGAGGGGTGGAAACACC. As protein: CASSQDTAGRGGNT. In full, the CDR3 reads CASSQDTAGRGGNTIYF. The J gene is TRBJ1-3, the V gene TRBV4-2; weak D call: TRBD1 (5 bases). The CDR3 end is not reached by the read, which stops 3 residues before it; the germline J gene fills it in. There are 17 residues in the CDR3. Trimming stripped 0 bases from V and 3 bases from J, with 15 bases between. Germline lookup yields CDR1 LGHNA and CDR2 YNFKEQ.

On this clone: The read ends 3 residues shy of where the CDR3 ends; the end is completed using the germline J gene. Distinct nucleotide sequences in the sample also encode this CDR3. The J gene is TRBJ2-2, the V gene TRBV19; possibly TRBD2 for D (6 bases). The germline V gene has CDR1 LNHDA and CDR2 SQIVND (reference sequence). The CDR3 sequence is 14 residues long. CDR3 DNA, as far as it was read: TGTGCCAGTAGCGTCGGGGGTAATAATTCCCCG. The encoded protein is CASSVGGNNSP. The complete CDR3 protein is CASSVGGNNSPLFF.

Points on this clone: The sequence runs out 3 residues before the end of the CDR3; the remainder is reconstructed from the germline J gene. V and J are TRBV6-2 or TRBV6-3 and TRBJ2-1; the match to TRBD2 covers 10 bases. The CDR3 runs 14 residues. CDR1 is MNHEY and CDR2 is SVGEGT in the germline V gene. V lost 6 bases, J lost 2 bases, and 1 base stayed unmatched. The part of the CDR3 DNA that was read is TGTGCCAGCAGGAGCGGGGGGGCCTACAATGAG. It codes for CASRSGGAYNE. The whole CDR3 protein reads CASRSGGAYNEQFF.